This T cell receptor beta chain was found in a study of neoadjuvant anti-PD-1 for oral cavity cancer. Turning to the study itself: Patients without progression got a fourth dose around day 43.

Stated time point: after neoadjuvant nivolumab, at surgical resection. The patients had HPV-negative, locally advanced oral cavity squamous cell carcinoma. The assay was immunoSEQ multiplex PCR, and TCRdb's table has in-frame clones only and misses some. The data show around 9,100 clones, 60% to 75% seen once. Study results and caveats: Non-responders to neoadjuvant nivolumab had significantly more clonal PBMC T cells than responders.

Looked up from germline, CDR1 is MNHEY and CDR2 is SMNVEV (reference sequence). V was clipped by 4 bases and J by 8 bases, with 23 bases between them. The length of the CDR3 is 16 residues. This clone was counted a single time. The antigen is undetermined. The chain carries TRBV27 and TRBJ1-2; tentatively, D is TRBD1 (6 bases). The material sequenced was PBMCs, taken after nivolumab (anti-PD-1) treatment. The origin of this receptor is a person aged 35-80 years with oral cavity squamous cell carcinoma. CDR3 in DNA: TGTGCCAGCAGTTCCCCGCTGGTTGCAGGGGAAAGAGGCTACACCTTC. Translated, it gives CASSSPLVAGERGYTF.